These T cell receptor beta chains were read from a single sample in a study of identifying expanded T cells in peripheral blood. Sequenced by immunoSEQ multiplex PCR; TCRdb stores in-frame clones only, minus some. The table records around 130,000 clones, 75% to 90% of them present only once. Sequenced material: blood. All receptors come from a person between 18 and 75 years old in good health. Both conserved end residues are part of each CDR3. A D gene is named only where the DNA matches it firmly. Expanded clones are given a class, and other clones once, few, many or no size at all.

size	V	J	D	CDR3	DNA
.	TRBV6-6	TRBJ2-7	TRBD1	CASSATGGAYEQYF	TGTGCCAGCAGTGCGACAGGGGGGGCCTACGAGCAGTACTTC
.	TRBV19	TRBJ1-1	.	CASSIVLGTEAFF	TGTGCCAGTAGTATAGTACTAGGCACTGAAGCTTTCTTT
.	TRBV5-1	TRBJ2-7	.	CASSLGGKSSDEQYF	TGCGCCAGCAGCTTGGGTGGTAAATCTTCAGACGAGCAGTACTTC
.	TRBV28	TRBJ2-7	.	CASSPLSGGPSYEQYF	TGTGCCAGCAGCCCATTGTCAGGCGGACCGTCCTACGAGCAGTACTTC
.	TRBV11-2	TRBJ1-4	.	CASSFDPGEKLFF	TGTGCCAGCAGTTTCGATCCCGGGGAAAAACTGTTTTTT
.	TRBV7-9	TRBJ2-2	.	CASSPGRGGTGELFF	TGTGCCAGCAGCCCCGGAAGGGGGGGGACCGGGGAGCTGTTTTTT
.	TRBV28	TRBJ2-3	TRBD2	CASRLAGHTDTQYF	TGTGCCAGCAGACTAGCGGGCCACACAGATACGCAGTATTTT
.	TRBV27	TRBJ1-2	TRBD1	CASSTDRAYGYTF	TGTGCCAGCAGCACGGACAGGGCATATGGCTACACCTTC
once	TRBV18	TRBJ1-4	.	CASSPLGRRATNEKLFF	TGTGCCAGCTCACCCCTGGGCAGGCGTGCAACTAATGAAAAACTGTTTTTT
.	TRBV7-9	TRBJ1-5	.	CASSSGGGVQHF	TGTGCCAGCAGCTCAGGTGGGGGGGTTCAGCATTTT
.	TRBV7-2	TRBJ1-1	.	CASSPPGAREAFF	TGTGCCAGCAGTCCCCCAGGGGCTCGGGAAGCTTTCTTT
few	TRBV5-1	TRBJ1-1	.	CASSPASTNTEAFF	TGCGCCAGCAGCCCGGCGTCGACGAACACTGAAGCTTTCTTT
once	TRBV7-9	TRBJ2-7	.	CASSRIIGEQYF	TGTGCCAGCAGCCGTATTATCGGGGAGCAGTACTTC
.	TRBV6-1	TRBJ2-5	.	CASSVSLSQETQYF	TGTGCCAGCAGTGTTAGTTTGTCCCAAGAGACCCAGTACTTC
.	TRBV5-3	TRBJ2-5	.	CARSHPCGRAGETQYF	TGTGCCAGAAGCCACCCCTGCGGCAGGGCGGGCGAGACCCAGTACTTC
few	TRBV5-1	TRBJ1-3	.	CASSLRTGGGSGNTIYF	TGCGCCAGCAGCTTGAGGACGGGTGGGGGCTCTGGAAACACCATATATTTT
.	TRBV10-3	TRBJ2-4	TRBD2	CAIRSAGGAKNIQYF	TGTGCCATCAGATCAGCGGGAGGGGCCAAAAACATTCAGTACTTC
.	TRBV6-1	TRBJ2-7	TRBD2	CASSPLAGGIYEQYF	TGTGCCAGCAGTCCACTAGCGGGGGGGATTTACGAGCAGTACTTC
once	TRBV5-1	TRBJ2-3	.	CASSLVSGLTDTQYF	TGCGCCAGCAGCTTGGTTTCCGGACTCACAGATACGCAGTATTTT
.	TRBV5-1	TRBJ2-2	TRBD2	CASSLAGLAGGNTGELFF	TGCGCCAGCAGCTTGGCGGGACTAGCGGGAGGGAACACCGGGGAGCTGTTTTTT
.	TRBV19	TRBJ2-7	TRBD1	CASSSLIPGTGSYEQYF	TGTGCCAGTAGTTCGTTGATTCCCGGGACAGGAAGCTACGAGCAGTACTTC
.	TRBV5-1	TRBJ1-5	TRBD1	CASSTGDNQPQHF	TGCGCCAGCTCCACAGGGGACAATCAGCCCCAGCATTTT
.	TRBV7-9	TRBJ1-4	.	CASSGRPEGTPPTNEKLFF	TGTGCCAGCAGCGGAAGGCCAGAAGGGACACCTCCAACTAATGAAAAACTGTTTTTT
once	TRBV9	TRBJ2-3	TRBD2	CASSVSGSDTQYF	TGTGCCAGCAGCGTTAGCGGGTCAGATACGCAGTATTTT
.	TRBV5-4	TRBJ2-5	.	CASSSAGFRETQYF	TGTGCCAGCAGCTCAGCAGGCTTTCGAGAGACCCAGTACTTC
.	TRBV2	TRBJ2-5	.	CASSVTPGSQETQYF	TGTGCCAGCAGTGTGACGCCGGGGAGCCAAGAGACCCAGTACTTC
.	TRBV20-1	TRBJ2-1	.	CSALNNEQFF	TGCAGCGCTCTAAACAATGAGCAGTTCTTC
once	TRBV7-2	TRBJ2-2	.	CASSPPTSSGTGELFF	TGTGCCAGCAGCCCGCCTACTAGCTCGGGGACCGGGGAGCTGTTTTTT
.	TRBV7-2	TRBJ2-7	.	CASSAQIAYEQYF	TGTGCCAGCAGCGCCCAGATTGCCTACGAGCAGTACTTC
.	TRBV4-3	TRBJ1-6	.	CASSQGVSWTNSPLHF	TGCGCCAGCAGCCAAGGGGTGTCGTGGACTAATTCACCCCTCCACTTT
.	TRBV29-1	TRBJ2-5	.	CSVEEGQGETQYF	TGCAGCGTGGAGGAAGGGCAGGGAGAGACCCAGTACTTC
.	TRBV28	TRBJ1-5	TRBD1	CASSLADREGQPQHF	TGTGCCAGCAGTTTAGCGGACAGGGAGGGTCAGCCCCAGCATTTT
.	TRBV7-2	TRBJ2-5	TRBD1	CASSLQGALETQYF	TGTGCCAGCAGCTTACAGGGGGCTTTGGAGACCCAGTACTTC
.	TRBV5-6	TRBJ2-3	.	CASSLRDGHATQYF	TGTGCCAGCAGCCTCCGGGACGGACACGCTACGCAGTATTTT
.	TRBV18	TRBJ2-5	TRBD2	CASSPWTSGVETQYF	TGTGCCAGCTCACCATGGACTAGCGGGGTAGAGACCCAGTACTTC
.	TRBV7-9	TRBJ1-2	.	CASSLQGLGGYTF	TGTGCCAGCAGTTTACAGGGTTTGGGTGGCTACACCTTC
few	TRBV7-9	TRBJ2-7	TRBD2	CASSSLAGGPYEQYF	TGTGCCAGCAGCTCACTAGCGGGAGGCCCCTACGAGCAGTACTTC
.	TRBV30	TRBJ2-5	.	CAWSDWEDETQYF	TGTGCCTGGAGTGACTGGGAGGATGAGACCCAGTACTTC
.	TRBV7-2	TRBJ2-1	.	CASSSVLADEQFF	TGTGCCAGCAGCTCAGTTCTTGCGGATGAGCAGTTCTTC
.	TRBV5-1	TRBJ1-4	TRBD1	CASSPDGTVNEKLFF	TGCGCCAGCAGCCCGGACGGGACAGTAAATGAAAAACTGTTTTTT
.	TRBV5-1	TRBJ2-3	.	CASSHQAPDTQYF	TGCGCCAGCAGCCACCAGGCCCCAGATACGCAGTATTTT
.	TRBV11-2	TRBJ2-7	.	CASSLQPGLTDEQYF	TGTGCCAGCAGCTTACAGCCGGGACTTACCGACGAGCAGTACTTC
.	TRBV18	TRBJ2-1	.	CASSLPERSEQFF	TGTGCCAGCTCACTACCTGAGCGGTCTGAGCAGTTCTTC
.	TRBV5-1	TRBJ2-2	.	CASTPTRSANTGELFF	TGCGCCAGCACCCCTACTAGGTCGGCGAACACCGGGGAGCTGTTTTTT
once	TRBV4-3	TRBJ2-3	.	CASSQGGDTQYF	TGCGCCAGCAGCCAAGGAGGAGATACGCAGTATTTT
.	TRBV5-6	TRBJ1-1	.	CASSFSGPRRTEAFF	TGTGCCAGCAGCTTCTCAGGCCCCAGGCGCACTGAAGCTTTCTTT
.	TRBV7-8	TRBJ1-2	.	CASSLAGPGGYTF	TGTGCCAGCAGCTTAGCGGGGCCGGGGGGCTACACCTTC
few	TRBV10-3	TRBJ1-6	TRBD1	CAISTGTGDGLNSPLHF	TGTGCCATCAGTACCGGGACAGGGGACGGTCTGAATTCACCCCTCCACTTT
once	TRBV5-1	TRBJ2-3	TRBD2	CASSLWGGSTDTQYF	TGCGCCAGCAGCTTGTGGGGGGGAAGCACAGATACGCAGTATTTT
once	TRBV19	TRBJ2-2	.	CASSHGTGELFF	TGTGCCAGTAGTCACGGCACCGGGGAGCTGTTTTTT
.	TRBV10-2	TRBJ2-1	TRBD2	CASSRPTAGRGNEQFF	TGCGCCAGCTCCCGCCCTACCGCGGGGAGGGGCAATGAGCAGTTCTTC
.	TRBV5-1	TRBJ2-1	.	CASSLWENNEQFF	TGCGCCAGCAGCTTGTGGGAAAACAATGAGCAGTTCTTC